The clone carrying this T cell receptor beta chain was seen a handful of times. The antigen is not known. This entry belongs to a study of blood T cells in healthy people across ages. Overall study findings and caveats: Samples with more naive T cells showed higher observed beta diversity.

Primed by a sample-barcoded 5' primer and a J-beta primer mix, a second PCR proceeded for roughly 6 to 12 cycles. TCRdb re-called the 5' RACE reads through MiXCR, storing one row per CDR3 protein. The table includes some 1.8 million distinct CDR3 sequences, approximately 39% detected once. This CDR3 comprises 13 residues. Germline CDR1 SQVTM, CDR2 ANQGSEA. V gave up 5 bases and J gave up 3 bases, with 13 bases separating them. This chain joins TRBV29-1 and TRBJ1-2; D may be TRBD1 (6 bases). The material sequenced was blood. This clonotype was sampled from a human donor in good health. The CDR3 DNA follows: TGCAGCGTTACGGACAGTATTTACTATGGCTACACCTTC. Protein sequence: CSVTDSIYYGYTF.